Many counts were recorded for the clone carrying this T cell receptor beta chain. Its antigen is still unknown. This sample is part of a study of read filtering for tumor transcriptome and immune sequencing. Whole-study context: Among patients, some 17 were male and some 15 female, aged 47 to 80 (mean around 68). TCR-mapped reads were about 4 to 11 million with IR-seq versus about 80 to 1273 with RNA-seq. By R-ISS, stages I, II and III held 8, 16 and 7 patients. Study-wide findings and caveats: Dropping single-read clonotypes raised IR-seq and RNA-seq shared-clonotype correlation.

This library used around 0.4 ug RNA and molecular barcoded adaptors spanning alpha/delta and beta/gamma chains. TCRdb itself ran the reads through MiXCR, one entry per CDR3 protein. Found here are 100,000 to 150,000 distinct CDR3 sequences, roughly 13% of them singletons; the top ten hold 7.5% to 10%. This CDR3 has 13 residues. Trimming left V 6 bases short and J 3 bases short, with 12 bases between. Looked up from germline, CDR1 is DFQATT and CDR2 is SNEGSKA (reference sequence). The source material was a population of CD138-negative cells sorted from bone marrow. The gene calls are TRBV20-1 and TRBJ1-5, with TRBD1 as a possible D gene (5 bases). The TCR comes from a donor at least 40 years old with multiple myeloma. The CDR3 DNA reads TGCAGTGCATTAAAAGGGGTCAATCAGCCCCAGCATTTT. Its translation: CSALKGVNQPQHF.